Included here is one TCR beta chain sequence, with context. The antigen is unknown. This entry comes from a study of human T cells and chemical hapten exposure. Study details: For the roughly 23-week duration of the study, patients were given weekly doses of diphenylcyclopropenone on the scalp. Study-wide results and caveats: Expanded TCRs showed more large CDR3 clusters than pre-sensitization or healthy control sets.

TCRdb re-analysed the RACE reads in MiXCR, keeping a single row per CDR3 protein. This sample has 330,000 or so distinct CDR3 sequences, with under 6.5% found just once. Sample time point: patch test 2, 6 weeks after DPC sensitization. Treatment meaning: therapeutic diphenylcyclopropenone sensitization with weekly scalp DPC. The CDR3 sequence is 15 residues long. The germline V gene encodes CDR1 SGHTA and CDR2 FQGNSA. V gave up 1 base and J gave up 5 bases; unmatched junction bases: 7. The receptor comes from a woman between 18 and 29 years old with alopecia areata. Some clones in this sample may be carry-over from other donors' samples. The sample was whole blood, taken in connection with sensitization to the hapten diphenylcyclopropenone (DPC). This rearrangement joins TRBV7-2 to TRBJ1-2, with 7 bases matching TRBD1. As DNA, the CDR3 is TGTGCCAGCAGCTTAGTTCTAGGGGGCGAGTATGGCTACACCTTC. Translated: CASSLVLGGEYGYTF.